This record covers a single T cell receptor (beta chain). The entry originates in a study of blood T cell repertoires in COVID-19. The wider study: Material from acute and convalescent COVID-19 was sourced from the United States, Italy and Spain. Sample material is recorded as cDNA or gDNA derived from T cells, B-cell-depleted T cells, or PBMCs.

In the authors' workflow: Reference gene primer amplification gave nucleated cell count estimates. Here immunoSEQ multiplex PCR was the method, and the copy in TCRdb shows in-frame clones only, minus some. Clone size and the V and J calls come from that table; the DNA yielded D and trimming. The sample lists fewer than 200,000 clones, around nine tenths occurring once. V was pared by 4 bases and J by 8 bases, with 12 bases between. The CDR3 length is 12 residues. The germline V gene has CDR1 MDHEN and CDR2 SYDVKM. The clonotype comes from a man aged 50 or older with acute or convalescent COVID-19. The source material was peripheral blood. This chain connects TRBV28 to TRBJ2-7, with D unclear. This CDR3 reads CASSYQARQQYF. The CDR3 region has the DNA TGTGCCAGCAGTTACCAGGCCCGACAGCAGTACTTC.